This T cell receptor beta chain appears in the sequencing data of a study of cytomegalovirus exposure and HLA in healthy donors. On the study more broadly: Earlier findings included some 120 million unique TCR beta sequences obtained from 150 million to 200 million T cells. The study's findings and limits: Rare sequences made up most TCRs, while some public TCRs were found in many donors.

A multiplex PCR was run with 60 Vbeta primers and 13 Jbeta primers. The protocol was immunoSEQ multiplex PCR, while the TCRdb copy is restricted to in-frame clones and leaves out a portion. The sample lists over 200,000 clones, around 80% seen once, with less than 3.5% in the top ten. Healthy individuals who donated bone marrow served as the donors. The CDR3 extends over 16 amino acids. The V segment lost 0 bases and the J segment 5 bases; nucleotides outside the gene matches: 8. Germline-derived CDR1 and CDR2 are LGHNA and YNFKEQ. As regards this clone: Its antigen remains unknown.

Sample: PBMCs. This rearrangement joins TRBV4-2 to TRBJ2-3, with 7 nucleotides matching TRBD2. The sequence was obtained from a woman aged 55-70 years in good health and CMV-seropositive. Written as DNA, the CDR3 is TGTGCCAGCAGCCAAGATCAGGCGGGAGCCCGAGATACGCAGTATTTT. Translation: CASSQDQAGARDTQYF.